Listed below are T cell receptor beta chains from one sample, sequenced in a study of technical replicates of blood from several donors. Here immunoSEQ multiplex PCR was the method, and the copy in TCRdb shows in-frame clones only, minus some. This table holds about 79,000 clones, 85% to 95% found once. Specimen: T cells isolated from PBMCs. These receptors were obtained from a human donor in good health. CDR3s include the opening cysteine and the closing phenylalanine or tryptophan. The D gene is left open where the match is weak. Clone size appears in some rows only: once, few, many, or a class for an expanded clone.

size | J | D | V | CDR3 | DNA
- | TRBJ1-1 | - | TRBV6-5 | CASGDILLNTEAFF | TGTGCCAGCGGGGACATTCTACTTAACACTGAAGCTTTCTTT
- | TRBJ2-5 | TRBD1 | TRBV28 | CASMRDRTTQYF | TGTGCCAGCATGCGGGACAGGACGACCCAGTACTTC
- | TRBJ1-1 | - | TRBV6-5 | CASSSQVGVAAFF | TGTGCCAGCAGTTCTCAGGTGGGAGTTGCTGCTTTCTTT
- | TRBJ1-3 | - | TRBV10-2 | CASSESPEATGGTIYF | TGCGCCAGCAGTGAGTCGCCCGAGGCCACCGGGGGCACCATATATTTT
once | TRBJ2-1 | - | TRBV11-3 | CASSHPGATYNEQFF | TGTGCCAGCAGCCACCCAGGGGCAACTTACAATGAGCAGTTCTTC
- | TRBJ2-3 | - | TRBV2 | CASTIRGPDTQYF | TGTGCTAGCACAATCCGAGGGCCAGATACGCAGTATTTT
- | TRBJ2-5 | TRBD1 | TRBV30 | CAWRGQYQETQYF | TGTGCCTGGAGGGGACAGTACCAAGAGACCCAGTACTTC
- | TRBJ2-7 | TRBD1 | TRBV27 | CASSLTGGSLLLSYEQYF | TGTGCCAGCAGTTTAACAGGGGGCTCCCTACTTCTCTCCTACGAGCAGTACTTC
- | TRBJ2-6 | TRBD1 | TRBV5-1 | CASSSTGGTGANVLTF | TGCGCCAGCAGCTCAACAGGGGGCACTGGGGCCAACGTCCTGACTTTC
- | TRBJ2-2 | - | TRBV23-1 | CASSQSPGFDTGELFF | TGCGCCAGCAGTCAATCGCCCGGGTTTGACACCGGGGAGCTGTTTTTT
- | TRBJ2-7 | - | TRBV11-2 | CASSLVRGRRSYEQYF | TGTGCCAGCAGCTTAGTGAGGGGGAGACGCTCCTACGAGCAGTACTTC
once | TRBJ1-4 | TRBD1 | TRBV29-1 | CSVGIRQGNEKLFF | TGCAGCGTTGGAATTAGACAGGGAAATGAAAAACTGTTTTTT
few | TRBJ1-5 | - | TRBV6-1 | CASREAGDQPQHF | TGTGCCAGCAGGGAGGCAGGGGACCAGCCCCAGCATTTT
- | TRBJ2-3 | TRBD1 | TRBV5-1 | CASSLEGRRGQGTDTQYF | TGCGCCAGCAGCTTGGAGGGGAGACGAGGACAGGGAACAGATACGCAGTATTTT
- | TRBJ1-5 | - | TRBV7-9 | CASSLSNSNQPQHF | TGTGCCAGCAGCTTATCTAATAGCAATCAGCCCCAGCATTTT
- | TRBJ2-2 | TRBD1 | TRBV2 | CASSLTGSLGAGELFF | TGTGCCAGCAGTTTGACAGGGAGTTTAGGGGCCGGGGAGCTGTTTTTT
- | TRBJ2-7 | - | TRBV7-9 | CASSPQGWEQYF | TGTGCCAGCAGTCCACAGGGTTGGGAGCAGTACTTC
- | TRBJ2-2 | - | TRBV28 | CASSLEGQNTGELFF | TGTGCCAGCAGTCTCGAGGGACAGAACACCGGGGAGCTGTTTTTT
- | TRBJ1-6 | - | TRBV5-1 | CASRLRGNNSPLHF | TGCGCCAGCCGCTTGCGGGGTAATAATTCACCCCTCCACTTT
- | TRBJ2-4 | TRBD2 | TRBV27 | CASSLSSGLAGGLLNIQYF | TGTGCCAGCAGTTTATCTTCGGGACTAGCGGGGGGTCTCCTAAACATTCAGTACTTC
- | TRBJ1-1 | - | TRBV27 | CASRSMFGLSPKAFF | TGTGCCAGCAGAAGTATGTTCGGGTTATCTCCCAAAGCTTTCTTT
- | TRBJ2-5 | TRBD2 | TRBV28 | CASSFGTSAQESQYF | TGTGCCAGCAGTTTTGGGACTAGCGCACAAGAGAGCCAGTACTTC
- | TRBJ1-1 | - | TRBV9 | CASSLTTGGTEAFF | TGTGCCAGCAGCCTGACTACCGGGGGCACTGAAGCTTTCTTT
- | TRBJ2-4 | TRBD1 | TRBV6-5 | CASSYGTENIQYF | TGTGCCAGCAGTTACGGGACAGAAAACATTCAGTACTTC
once | TRBJ2-7 | - | TRBV10-3 | CAISVNYEQYF | TGTGCCATCAGTGTAAACTACGAGCAGTACTTC
- | TRBJ2-6 | - | TRBV19 | CASSISGLGANVLTF | TGTGCCAGTAGTATAAGCGGGCTTGGGGCCAACGTCCTGACTTTC
- | TRBJ2-7 | TRBD2 | TRBV5-4 | CASSTPSGGNEQYF | TGTGCCAGCAGCACTCCTAGCGGGGGGAACGAGCAGTACTTC
few | TRBJ1-1 | TRBD1 | TRBV29-1 | CSVEVSGGRRAFF | TGCAGCGTTGAAGTCTCAGGGGGCCGCAGGGCTTTCTTT
- | TRBJ2-2 | - | TRBV19 | CASSAPRTGELFF | TGTGCCAGTAGTGCCCCTCGGACCGGGGAGCTGTTTTTT
once | TRBJ2-5 | TRBD1 | TRBV14 | CASSVDRGRQETQYF | TGTGCCAGCAGCGTGGACAGGGGGAGACAAGAGACCCAGTACTTC
- | TRBJ1-5 | TRBD1 | TRBV2 | CAAGQGPYSNQPQHF | TGTGCCGCGGGACAGGGTCCTTACAGCAATCAGCCCCAGCATTTT
- | TRBJ2-1 | - | TRBV28 | CASSPGSYNEQFF | TGTGCCAGCAGTCCTGGCAGCTACAATGAGCAGTTCTTC
- | TRBJ1-5 | TRBD1 | TRBV6-1 | CASGYDRGGDQPQHF | TGTGCCAGCGGCTACGACAGGGGAGGGGATCAGCCCCAGCATTTT
- | TRBJ1-5 | - | TRBV7-3 | CASSFVAAQPQHF | TGTGCCAGCAGCTTTGTGGCCGCTCAGCCCCAGCATTTT
- | TRBJ2-1 | TRBD2 | TRBV13 | CASSWSGGVSYNEQFF | TGTGCCAGCAGCTGGTCGGGGGGGGTGTCCTACAATGAGCAGTTCTTC
- | TRBJ2-5 | TRBD2 | TRBV7-2 | CASSRDLASGRRETQYF | TGTGCCAGCAGCCGGGATCTGGCTAGCGGGAGGCGAGAGACCCAGTACTTC
- | TRBJ2-7 | TRBD2 | TRBV19 | CASNSGGAEQYF | TGTGCCAGTAACTCGGGGGGGGCCGAGCAGTACTTC
- | TRBJ2-5 | - | TRBV2 | CASSERGPETQYF | TGTGCCAGCAGTGAAAGGGGCCCCGAGACCCAGTACTTC
- | TRBJ1-1 | - | TRBV9 | CASSVGTTNTEAFF | TGTGCCAGCAGCGTGGGGACAACCAACACTGAAGCTTTCTTT
- | TRBJ1-1 | - | TRBV2 | CASRETVTEAFF | TGTGCCAGCAGGGAGACAGTCACTGAAGCTTTCTTT
- | TRBJ1-1 | - | TRBV5-1 | CASSFSRGWNTEAFF | TGCGCCAGCAGCTTTTCCAGGGGCTGGAACACTGAAGCTTTCTTT
- | TRBJ2-1 | - | TRBV2 | CASGARPSYNEQFF | TGTGCCAGCGGGGCCAGACCCTCCTACAATGAGCAGTTCTTC
- | TRBJ1-1 | - | TRBV18 | CASSPQRNQNTEAFF | TGTGCCAGCTCACCACAGAGAAACCAGAACACTGAAGCTTTCTTT
- | TRBJ2-7 | TRBD2 | TRBV5-4 | CASRRGGGSYEQYF | TGTGCCAGCAGACGTGGGGGGGGCTCCTACGAGCAGTACTTC
- | TRBJ2-2 | TRBD2 | TRBV18 | CASSPFPAGGVTGELFF | TGTGCCAGCTCACCATTCCCCGCGGGAGGGGTCACCGGGGAGCTGTTTTTT